Below are 23 T cell receptor beta chains sequenced from a single sample in a study of T-cell memory formation after mild COVID-19. From the 5' RACE reads, TCRdb called clonotypes with MiXCR, one entry per CDR3 protein. The sample records about 600,000 distinct CDR3 sequences, roughly 20% being singletons. Sample: PBMCs or a T cell subset sorted from them (not recorded which). These TCRs come from an adult woman who had mild COVID-19 (a few samples of this study predate the infection). Cell type and time point are not known.

The rearrangement links TRBV6-2 or TRBV6-3 to TRBJ1-1, with a possible D match to TRBD1 (6 bases). The length of the CDR3 is 13 residues. V shed 9 bases and J shed 3 bases, with 14 bases lying between them. Germline lookup yields CDR1 MNHEY and CDR2 SVGEGT. In DNA form, the CDR3 reads TGTGCCAGTTCAGGGACATCATACACTGAAGCTTTCTTT. It translates to CASSGTSYTEAFF.

The chain has TRBV5-5 and TRBJ1-1; possible D gene TRBD1, 5 bases. Germline CDR1 SGHKS, CDR2 YYEKEE (reference sequence). The CDR3 runs 13 residues. Trimming left V 5 bases short and J 5 bases short, with 13 bases between. CDR3 DNA sequence: TGTGCCAGCAGTTGGGGCCCCGAGACTGAAGCTTTCTTT. Protein sequence: CASSWGPETEAFF.

The V call is TRBV6-6, the J call TRBJ1-5; possible D gene TRBD1, 6 bases. Germline values: CDR1 MNHNY, CDR2 SVGAGI (reference sequence). V gave up 5 bases and J gave up 0 bases, with 11 bases separating them. This CDR3 spans 15 amino acids. The CDR3 coding sequence is TGTGCCAGCAGTGATGACAGGTATAGCAATCAGCCCCAGCATTTT. Residues: CASSDDRYSNQPQHF.

This clonotype was detected only a few times. This sequence joins TRBV29-1 and TRBJ1-1; no firm D call. Germline values: CDR1 SQVTM, CDR2 ANQGSEA. The V gene lost 4 bases and the J gene lost 3 bases, with 9 bases spanning the gap. CDR3 length: 12 amino acids. The CDR3 DNA is TGCAGCGTTGGATATCGGTACACTGAAGCTTTCTTT. Translation gives CSVGYRYTEAFF. Complete variable domain (other parts from reference TRBV29-1 and TRBJ1-1): SAVISQKPSRDICQRGTSLTIQCQVDSQVTMMFWYRQQPGQSLTLIATANQGSEATYESGFVIDKFPISRPNLTFSTLTVSNMSPEDSSIYLCSVGYRYTEAFFGQGTRLTVV.

The chain couples TRBV30 to TRBJ1-3, with 7 bases matching TRBD1. This CDR3 is built from 15 residues. Germline V gene sequence: CDR1 GTSNPN, CDR2 SVGIG (reference sequence). V shed 5 bases, J shed 0 bases, and the junction held 7 bases outside the gene matches. The CDR3 DNA reads TGTGCCTGGGCCTCGGGACAGAACTCTGGAAACACCATATATTTT. This sequence encodes CAWASGQNSGNTIYF.

The chain couples TRBV4-3 to TRBJ1-1, with TRBD1 matching over 8 bases. CDR1 and CDR2 from the germline V gene are LGHNA and YSLEER. The junction had 10 bases not matched to a gene; V was cut back by 0 bases and J by 1 base. The CDR3 has 18 amino acids. The CDR3 DNA follows: TGCGCCAGCAGCCAAGATCGACTCAGGACAGGGTGGAACACTGAAGCTTTCTTT. This translates into CASSQDRLRTGWNTEAFF.

In its sample, this clonotype was seen a few times. The chain employs TRBV12-3 or TRBV12-4 and TRBJ1-4, with D possibly matching TRBD1 (6 bases). With 7 bases removed from V and 6 bases from J, the gap between germline ends came to 9 bases. This CDR3 comprises 12 residues. Here the CDR3 DNA reads TGTGCCAGCAAACAGGGTCATGAAAAACTGTTTTTT. Protein sequence: CASKQGHEKLFF.

This rearrangement joins TRBV5-4 to TRBJ2-3; 14 nucleotides line up with TRBD2. The trim removed 1 base at V and 1 base at J, leaving 8 bases unmatched. From germline, CDR1 is SGHNT and CDR2 YYREEE (reference sequence). This CDR3 spans 19 amino acids. The CDR3 loop is CASSLFGGTSGRRTDTQYF. The DNA of the CDR3 is TGTGCCAGCAGCTTGTTTGGGGGGACTAGCGGGAGACGCACAGATACGCAGTATTTT.

The chain carries TRBV5-6 and TRBJ2-5; 13 nucleotides agree with TRBD2. The CDR3 length is 15 residues. The ends lost 4 bases at V and 7 bases at J; junction bases unmatched: 7. The germline gives CDR1 SGHDT, CDR2 YYEEEE. CDR3 amino acids: CASSVLAGGPGTQYF. The CDR3 bases are TGTGCCAGCAGCGTACTAGCGGGAGGGCCGGGGACCCAGTACTTC.

Many counts were recorded for this clonotype. The chain is built from TRBV12-3 or TRBV12-4 and TRBJ2-1; 9 nucleotides align to TRBD2. The CDR3 covers 20 residues. V shed 4 bases and J 3 bases; nucleotides not matched to a gene: 19. CDR3 sequence: CASSSHSGGTLYKVYNEQFF. As DNA, the CDR3 is TGTGCCAGCAGTTCACATAGCGGGGGTACACTATATAAAGTCTACAATGAGCAGTTCTTC.

This clonotype showed up many times. The chain links TRBV7-2 to TRBJ2-2; 7 bases line up with TRBD2. The CDR3 length is 19 residues. The V segment lost 5 bases and the J segment 4 bases; nucleotides outside the gene matches: 19. Germline assignment: CDR1 SGHTA and CDR2 FQGNSA. CDR3 coding DNA: TGTGCCAGCAGCGTAATCGCCAGGGCCGGGGGGAGGATCACCGGGGAGCTGTTTTTT. It is translated as CASSVIARAGGRITGELFF.

The chain joins TRBV12-3 or TRBV12-4 to TRBJ2-2, with D perhaps matching TRBD1 or TRBD2 (5 bases each). The V end lost 6 bases, the J end lost 7 bases, and 21 bases lay between the germline ends. The length of the CDR3 is 16 residues. The CDR3 coding sequence is TGTGCCAGCAGCCGGGCAGGGACGGGCATTGGCGGGGAGCTGTTTTTT. Protein sequence: CASSRAGTGIGGELFF.

This chain joins TRBV6-5 and TRBJ2-7, with TRBD1 matching over 9 bases. The germline V gene has CDR1 MNHEY and CDR2 SVGAGI. The CDR3 covers 15 residues. V dropped 6 bases and J dropped 2; count of bases not matched to a gene: 8. The CDR3 here is CASSFGQGRPYEQYF. Written as DNA, the CDR3 is TGTGCCAGCAGCTTCGGACAGGGGAGGCCCTACGAGCAGTACTTC.

The chain carries TRBV2 and TRBJ2-7, with a weak D call TRBD2 (6 bases). CDR3 size: 15 residues. V was shortened by 4 bases and J by 6 bases, with 19 bases between the two germline ends. From germline, CDR1 is SNHLY and CDR2 FYNNEI. In DNA, the CDR3 is TGTGCCAGCAGTGGGGGCCCCGGCGGGGTGGGCGAGCAGTACTTC. Protein: CASSGGPGGVGEQYF.

This sequence joins TRBV7-9 and TRBJ2-5; 10 nucleotides line up with TRBD2. Unmatched junction bases numbered 10, after V lost 1 base and J lost 5 bases. The CDR3 spans 17 residues. Germline V lookup: CDR1 SEHNR, CDR2 FQNEAQ (reference sequence). CDR3 protein: CASSLGIGLAGVETQYF. CDR3 nucleotides: TGTGCCAGCAGCTTAGGAATCGGCCTAGCGGGGGTGGAGACCCAGTACTTC.

The rearrangement links TRBV12-3 or TRBV12-4 to TRBJ2-1; D is perhaps TRBD2 (5 bases). CDR3 length: 16 residues. Trimming removed 5 bases at V and 0 bases at J, with 14 bases between. CDR3 in DNA: TGTGCCAGCAGTAGGGCTAGCACGAGCTCCTACAATGAGCAGTTCTTC. Translated, it gives CASSRASTSSYNEQFF.

This clonotype was recorded a few times. The gene calls are TRBV5-1 and TRBJ2-7; 9 positions match TRBD2. V lost 2 bases, J lost 9 bases, and 15 bases stayed unmatched. The CDR3 is 16 residues long. Per germline, CDR1 SGHRS and CDR2 YFSETQ. The CDR3 sequence is CASSFIAGAGGKGQYF. CDR3 DNA sequence: TGCGCCAGCAGCTTTATAGCGGGAGCCGGAGGGAAGGGGCAGTACTTC.

This chain uses TRBV12-3 or TRBV12-4 with TRBJ2-5, with TRBD1 matching 8 bases. V shed 5 bases, J shed 9 bases, and the junction held 11 bases outside the gene matches. The CDR3 consists of 14 residues. The CDR3 DNA is TGTGCCAGCAGTCCGGCCGCGACAGGGGCAGCCCAGTACTTC. As protein: CASSPAATGAAQYF.

This clonotype was seen at least ten times. This chain connects TRBV15 to TRBJ2-7, with 11 bases identical to TRBD2. Germline CDR1 LNHNV, CDR2 YYDKDF (reference sequence). There are 15 residues in the CDR3. V shed 5 bases and J 2 bases; nucleotides not matched to a gene: 5. Written as DNA, the CDR3 is TGTGCCACCAGCCCCACGGGACTAGCGGCCTACGAGCAGTACTTC. Amino acids: CATSPTGLAAYEQYF.

This clonotype showed up just a few times. V gene TRBV12-3 or TRBV12-4 combines with J gene TRBJ1-2; 8 bases line up with TRBD1. Trimming removed 6 bases from V and 12 bases from J; junction bases left unmatched: 6. CDR3 length: 11 residues. The CDR3 loop is CASRGQVINTF. The CDR3 DNA follows: TGTGCCAGCAGGGGACAGGTCATCAACACCTTC.

The V call is TRBV7-3, the J call TRBJ2-1; D gene uncertain. V shed 4 bases and J shed 5 bases, with 12 bases lying between them. Germline CDR1 and CDR2: SGHTA and FQGTGA. This CDR3 comprises 14 residues. CDR3 sequence: CASSSPQRDNEQFF. The CDR3 coding sequence is TGTGCCAGCAGCTCCCCCCAGCGCGACAATGAGCAGTTCTTC.

This sequence joins TRBV7-3 and TRBJ1-2; 10 bases map to TRBD1. After removal of 5 bases from V and 8 bases from J, the junction contained 11 bases not matched to a gene. The CDR3 is 15 amino acids. Looked up from germline, CDR1 is SGHTA and CDR2 is FQGTGA. CDR3 nucleotide sequence: TGTGCCAGCAGCCCGAGAAGCGGGACAGGGGTGGGCTACACCTTC. Translated: CASSPRSGTGVGYTF.

The sample holds a few counts of this clonotype. The V call is TRBV7-9, the J call TRBJ1-2, with a weak D call TRBD1 (5 bases). CDR3 length: 16 residues. Germline V gene lookup returns CDR1 SEHNR and CDR2 FQNEAQ (reference sequence). V lost 2 bases and J 3 bases, leaving 16 bases between the germline ends. This CDR3 reads CASSLPGMKADYGYTF. CDR3 nucleotide sequence: TGTGCCAGCAGCTTACCAGGGATGAAGGCTGACTATGGCTACACCTTC.